Here is one T cell receptor beta chain with its context. Its antigen remains unidentified. This cohort consisted of healthy bone marrow donors. The germline V and J ends were trimmed by 0 bases and 8 bases, with 10 bases remaining between them. The CDR3 covers 12 residues. The V gene's germline CDR1 is GTSNPN and CDR2 SVGIG (reference sequence). The entry originates in a study of cytomegalovirus exposure and HLA in healthy donors. Study-wide findings and caveats: The authors confirmed in vitro that a few CMV-associated chains were specific for CMV antigens. Later analysis identified a missense DCLRE1C variant that was linked to TCR beta V- and J-gene trimming. Analyzed later, most CMV-associated TCR beta chains appeared HLA-restricted.

The PCR made use of 60 Vbeta and 13 Jbeta primers. TCRdb's copy holds only in-frame clones and misses some; the assay was immunoSEQ multiplex PCR. The data contain 180,000 or so clones, under 85% of them seen just once; the ten biggest clones take up around 3.1%. Sequencing was performed on PBMCs. The J gene is TRBJ1-2, the V gene TRBV30, with a weak D call TRBD1 (6 bases). This receptor was identified in a female donor in good health and CMV-seronegative. The CDR3: CAWSVGARGYTF. CDR3 bases: TGTGCCTGGAGTGTGGGGGCGCGGGGCTACACCTTC.